The rows below give T cell receptor beta chains drawn from one sample of a study of shared clonotypes between healthy human individuals. This table comes from immunoSEQ multiplex PCR, and its TCRdb copy is limited to in-frame clones, with some not included. The data show about 1 million clones, about 74% seen once. The specimen sequenced was memory CD4+ T cells sorted from blood. The receptors here all came from a man younger than 30 in good health. Both conserved end residues are part of each CDR3. The D gene is left open where the match is weak. Expanded clones get a size class; other rows say once, few or many, or leave the size out.

clone_size d_call j_call v_call cdr3_aa cdr3_nt
. . TRBJ1-1 TRBV30 CAWSSKGRGGTEAFF TGTGCCTGGAGTTCCAAAGGAAGGGGCGGGACTGAAGCTTTCTTT
few . TRBJ1-4 TRBV5-1 CASSLGGGLKNEKLFF TGCGCCAGCAGCTTGGGCGGAGGACTGAAGAACGAAAAACTGTTTTTT
. . TRBJ1-1 TRBV2 CASRGYAAGAEAFF TGTGCCAGCAGGGGATACGCGGCGGGGGCTGAAGCTTTCTTT
. . TRBJ1-3 TRBV6-6 CASSYSPQGGNTIYF TGTGCCAGCAGTTACTCACCACAGGGAGGAAACACCATATATTTT
. . TRBJ2-7 TRBV29-1 CSVGRDRGEQYF TGCAGCGTTGGACGGGACCGGGGGGAGCAGTACTTC
few . TRBJ1-2 TRBV6-1 CASSEAAGVSGYTF TGTGCCAGCAGTGAAGCGGCAGGGGTTAGTGGCTACACCTTC
many . TRBJ1-1 TRBV6-1 CASTEGFMNTEAFF TGTGCCAGCACCGAGGGATTCATGAACACTGAAGCTTTCTTT
. TRBD2 TRBJ2-7 TRBV7-8 CASSLTGTSFKEQYF TGTGCCAGCAGCTTAACCGGGACTAGTTTTAAGGAGCAGTACTTC
. . TRBJ2-4 TRBV5-6 CASSLEVQGGVVAKNIQYF TGTGCCAGCAGCTTGGAAGTACAGGGCGGGGTGGTAGCCAAAAACATTCAGTACTTC
. . TRBJ1-6 TRBV30 CAWSLSLDSHSYNSPLHF TGTGCCTGGAGCCTATCCCTCGACAGCCACTCCTATAATTCACCCCTCCACTTT
. . TRBJ1-1 TRBV28 CASSGIFGGLVEAFF TGTGCCAGCAGTGGGATATTCGGGGGGCTGGTTGAAGCTTTCTTT
. . TRBJ2-7 TRBV13 CASSLAPRVYEQYF TGTGCCAGCAGCTTAGCCCCAAGGGTTTACGAGCAGTACTTC
. TRBD2 TRBJ2-5 TRBV5-6 CASSSRARGYQETQYF TGTGCCAGCAGTTCCCGGGCGCGGGGGTACCAAGAGACCCAGTACTTC
. TRBD1 TRBJ1-1 TRBV12-5 CASGLVFAVRDSPIPEAFF TGTGCTAGTGGTTTGGTCTTTGCGGTTCGGGACAGCCCTATCCCTGAAGCTTTCTTT
. . TRBJ2-6 TRBV30 CAWSEGLPFSGANVLTF TGTGCCTGGAGTGAAGGGCTTCCCTTTTCTGGGGCCAACGTCCTGACTTTC
. TRBD1 TRBJ1-1 TRBV10-3 CAINEQGRDTEAFF TGTGCCATCAATGAACAGGGGAGGGACACTGAAGCTTTCTTT
. . TRBJ2-5 TRBV15 CATSRDLGETQYF TGTGCCACCAGCAGAGATCTTGGGGAGACCCAGTACTTC
. . TRBJ2-1 TRBV4-2 CASSQGVGTKRYNEQFF TGTGCCAGCAGCCAAGGAGTGGGGACCAAGCGGTACAATGAGCAGTTCTTC
. TRBD1 TRBJ1-2 TRBV29-1 CSVSGTGDGYTF TGCAGCGTTTCCGGGACAGGGGATGGCTACACCTTC
. TRBD1 TRBJ2-1 TRBV5-1 CASSFDPGQGPYEQFF TGCGCCAGCAGCTTCGACCCGGGACAGGGACCTTATGAGCAGTTCTTC